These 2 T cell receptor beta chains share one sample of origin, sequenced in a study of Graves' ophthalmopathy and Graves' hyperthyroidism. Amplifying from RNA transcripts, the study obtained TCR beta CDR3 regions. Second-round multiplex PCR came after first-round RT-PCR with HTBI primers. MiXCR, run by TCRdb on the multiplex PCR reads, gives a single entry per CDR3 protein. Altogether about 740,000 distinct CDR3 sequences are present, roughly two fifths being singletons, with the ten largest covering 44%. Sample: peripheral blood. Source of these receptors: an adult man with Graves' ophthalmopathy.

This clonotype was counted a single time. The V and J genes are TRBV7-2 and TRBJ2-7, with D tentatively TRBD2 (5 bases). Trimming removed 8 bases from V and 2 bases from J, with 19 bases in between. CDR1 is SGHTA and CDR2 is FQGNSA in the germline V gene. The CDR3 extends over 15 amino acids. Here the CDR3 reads CASSPGAGPTYEQYF. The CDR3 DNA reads TGTGCCAGCTCACCAGGCGCGGGTCCGACCTACGAGCAGTACTTC.

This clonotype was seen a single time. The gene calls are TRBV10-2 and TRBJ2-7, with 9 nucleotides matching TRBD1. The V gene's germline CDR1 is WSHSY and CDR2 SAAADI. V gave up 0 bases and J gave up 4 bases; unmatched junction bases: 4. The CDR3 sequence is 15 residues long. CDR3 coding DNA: TGCGCCAGCAGTGAGTCGGACAGGGGCGTTTACGAGCAGTACTTC. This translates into CASSESDRGVYEQYF.